These T cell receptor beta chains were read from a single sample in a study of T-cell memory formation after mild COVID-19. One entry per CDR3 protein results from TCRdb running MiXCR on the 5' RACE reads. The sample records a few hundred thousand distinct CDR3 sequences, 15% to 20% being singletons. Specimen: PBMCs or a T cell subset sorted from them (not recorded which). The receptors stem from a man between 18 and 29 years old who had mild COVID-19 (a few samples of this study predate the infection). Cell type and time point are not known. Both conserved end residues are part of each CDR3. The D gene is left open where the match is weak. The size entry is marked missing in some rows and otherwise reads once, few, many or a size class.

v_gene	d_gene	j_gene	abundance	CDR3aa	CDR3nt
TRBV20-1	TRBD2	TRBJ2-1	once	CSARNVAGNEQFF	TGCAGTGCTAGAAATGTAGCGGGCAATGAGCAGTTCTTC
TRBV18	TRBD1	TRBJ2-2	few	CASSPWQGDTGELFF	TGTGCCAGCTCACCATGGCAGGGGGACACCGGGGAGCTGTTTTTT
TRBV12-3/TRBV12-4	-	TRBJ1-4	-	CASSFLQGTNEKLFF	TGTGCCAGCAGTTTCCTACAGGGCACTAATGAAAAACTGTTTTTT
TRBV6-5	-	TRBJ1-1	-	CASKHSTEAFF	TGTGCCAGCAAACACAGCACTGAAGCTTTCTTT
TRBV14	-	TRBJ1-1	-	CASSQVQGEVFF	TGTGCCAGCAGCCAAGTACAGGGAGAAGTTTTCTTT
TRBV5-1	-	TRBJ1-2	-	CASSLELPGNYGYTF	TGCGCCAGCAGCTTGGAACTCCCAGGGAACTATGGCTACACCTTC
TRBV2	-	TRBJ2-4	-	CASRVGLAKNIQYF	TGTGCCAGCAGAGTCGGACTAGCCAAAAACATTCAGTACTTC
TRBV20-1	TRBD2	TRBJ2-5	-	CSARGLAGGSPETQYF	TGCAGTGCTAGAGGTCTAGCGGGGGGATCTCCAGAGACCCAGTACTTC
TRBV7-2	-	TRBJ2-5	-	CASTRGKTQYF	TGTGCCAGCACGCGTGGGAAGACCCAGTACTTC
TRBV4-1	TRBD1	TRBJ1-2	-	CASSQDLGTGGVTYYTF	TGCGCCAGCAGCCAAGATTTAGGGACAGGGGGCGTTACCTACTACACCTTC
TRBV4-1	TRBD1	TRBJ2-7	-	CASSPTGQVHEQYF	TGCGCCAGCAGCCCGACCGGACAGGTCCACGAGCAGTACTTC
TRBV11-2	-	TRBJ2-2	few	CASSRAVWTGELFF	TGTGCCAGCAGCCGAGCGGTTTGGACCGGGGAGCTGTTTTTT
TRBV5-4	-	TRBJ1-2	few	CASSSGAGYGYTF	TGTGCCAGCAGCTCGGGCGCGGGCTATGGCTACACCTTC
TRBV20-1	-	TRBJ2-1	-	CSARAQGGREQFF	TGCAGTGCTAGAGCACAGGGCGGTAGGGAGCAGTTCTTC
TRBV5-1	-	TRBJ2-5	-	CASSLNRAWETQYF	TGCGCCAGCAGCTTGAACAGAGCTTGGGAGACCCAGTACTTC
TRBV5-1	-	TRBJ1-1	-	CASSLRLGVNTEAFF	TGCGCCAGCAGCTTGCGGTTAGGTGTGAACACTGAAGCTTTCTTT
TRBV7-6	-	TRBJ2-2	-	CASSPLETGELFF	TGTGCCAGCAGCCCTTTGGAGACCGGGGAGCTGTTTTTT
TRBV2	-	TRBJ2-5	-	CASSERIIQETQYF	TGTGCCAGCAGTGAGAGAATAATCCAAGAGACCCAGTACTTC
TRBV12-3/TRBV12-4	TRBD2	TRBJ2-5	-	CASSFGLAAGSETQYF	TGTGCCAGCAGTTTCGGGTTAGCAGCGGGGTCAGAGACCCAGTACTTC
TRBV24-1	TRBD1	TRBJ2-1	few	CATSDPRTGGLEQFF	TGTGCCACCAGTGACCCTAGGACAGGGGGTCTTGAGCAGTTCTTC
TRBV5-1	-	TRBJ2-3	-	CASSLGQITTDTQYF	TGCGCCAGCAGCTTGGGGCAGATTACCACAGATACGCAGTATTTT
TRBV7-8	TRBD1	TRBJ2-5	few	CASTKDRGRWETQYF	TGTGCCAGCACCAAGGACAGGGGGAGGTGGGAGACCCAGTACTTC
TRBV12-3/TRBV12-4	TRBD1	TRBJ1-2	-	CASSFGQGANYGYTF	TGTGCCAGCAGTTTCGGGCAGGGGGCGAACTATGGCTACACCTTC
TRBV20-1	-	TRBJ2-5	-	CSAGTVGTQYF	TGCAGTGCCGGGACCGTGGGGACCCAGTACTTC
TRBV21-1	-	TRBJ2-7	-	CASSVGTGRPYEQYF	TGTGCCAGCAGCGTCGGGACAGGGCGACCCTACGAGCAGTACTTC
TRBV28	-	TRBJ2-5	medium-sized	CASRPQGKETQYF	TGTGCCAGCAGGCCACAGGGAAAAGAGACCCAGTACTTC
TRBV12-3/TRBV12-4	TRBD2	TRBJ2-3	many	CASTFSGGVPYYTDTQYF	TGTGCCAGCACCTTTAGCGGGGGGGTACCTTATTACACAGATACGCAGTATTTT
TRBV20-1	TRBD1	TRBJ1-1	few	CSAPRDRGRMDTEAFF	TGCAGTGCTCCCCGGGACAGGGGGCGAATGGACACTGAAGCTTTCTTT
TRBV12-3/TRBV12-4	-	TRBJ1-1	-	CASTAQVISEAFF	TGTGCCAGCACAGCCCAGGTTATCTCTGAAGCTTTCTTT
TRBV5-1	-	TRBJ2-2	-	CASSSGLPGTGELFF	TGCGCCAGCAGCTCTGGACTACCGGGCACGGGGGAGCTGTTTTTT
TRBV12-3/TRBV12-4	TRBD1	TRBJ2-4	few	CASSSGQRWYF	TGTGCCAGCAGCTCGGGACAGCGCTGGTACTTC
TRBV11-2	-	TRBJ2-1	few	CASSRGGAYNEQFF	TGTGCCAGCAGCCGTGGGGGCGCGTACAATGAGCAGTTCTTC
TRBV9	-	TRBJ2-1	many	CASSVSQPYNEQFF	TGTGCCAGCAGCGTCTCCCAACCCTACAATGAGCAGTTCTTC
TRBV6-5	-	TRBJ2-7	-	CASSYSPGEAIYEQYF	TGTGCCAGCAGTTACTCGCCGGGCGAAGCTATTTACGAGCAGTACTTC
TRBV12-3/TRBV12-4	-	TRBJ2-2	few	CASSFWQGNTGELFF	TGTGCCAGCAGTTTCTGGCAGGGGAACACCGGGGAGCTGTTTTTT
TRBV20-1	-	TRBJ1-5	-	CSGYWTNSNQPQHF	TGCAGTGGATATTGGACAAATAGCAATCAGCCCCAGCATTTT
TRBV29-1	-	TRBJ2-1	-	CSVGGAIPYNEQFF	TGCAGCGTTGGGGGGGCGATCCCTTACAATGAGCAGTTCTTC
TRBV4-1	-	TRBJ2-3	-	CASSIRSQGIGTDTQYF	TGCGCCAGCAGCATCAGAAGTCAGGGTATAGGCACAGATACGCAGTATTTT
TRBV29-1	-	TRBJ2-2	few	CSVGAPGAGTGELFF	TGCAGCGTTGGTGCCCCTGGGGCAGGCACCGGGGAGCTGTTTTTT
TRBV5-6	TRBD2	TRBJ2-1	-	CASSPRGGYKEQFF	TGTGCCAGCAGCCCCCGCGGGGGTTACAAGGAGCAGTTCTTC
TRBV5-1	-	TRBJ1-1	-	CASSLDSGNTEAFF	TGCGCCAGCAGCTTGGATTCAGGGAACACTGAAGCTTTCTTT
TRBV20-1	TRBD1	TRBJ1-4	-	CSAHRGQTNEKLFF	TGCAGTGCACACAGGGGGCAGACTAATGAAAAACTGTTTTTT
TRBV7-9	TRBD1	TRBJ2-7	few	CASSSRTGSEEQYF	TGTGCCAGCAGCTCCAGGACAGGGTCGGAGGAGCAGTACTTC
TRBV5-4	TRBD1	TRBJ2-5	many	CASSLQGALETQYF	TGTGCCAGCAGCTTACAGGGGGCGCTGGAGACCCAGTACTTC
TRBV3-1	-	TRBJ2-4	few	CASSQDRRVQYF	TGTGCCAGCAGCCAAGATCGACGGGTTCAGTACTTC
TRBV7-3	TRBD2	TRBJ2-1	-	CASSSFGGINDNEQFF	TGTGCCAGCAGCTCTTTCGGGGGGATCAATGACAATGAGCAGTTCTTC
TRBV15	-	TRBJ1-1	few	CATSRAGSGTEAFF	TGTGCCACCAGCAGAGCGGGGTCTGGCACTGAAGCTTTCTTT
TRBV4-3	TRBD2	TRBJ2-3	-	CASSQLAGPGTDTQYF	TGCGCCAGCAGCCAGCTAGCGGGGCCGGGCACAGATACGCAGTATTTT
TRBV9	TRBD2	TRBJ2-3	-	CASSPRTSGALDTQYF	TGTGCCAGCAGCCCCCGGACTAGCGGGGCTCTAGATACGCAGTATTTT
TRBV29-1	-	TRBJ2-5	-	CSVDAMGGQETQYF	TGCAGCGTTGACGCCATGGGGGGTCAAGAGACCCAGTACTTC
TRBV12-3/TRBV12-4	TRBD1	TRBJ1-6	-	CASSFDRGNSPLHF	TGTGCCAGCAGTTTCGACAGGGGCAATTCACCCCTCCACTTT